Following are 17 T cell receptor beta chains from one sample sequenced in a study of shared clonotypes between healthy human individuals. Some clones are missing from TCRdb's copy, which holds only in-frame ones; the method was immunoSEQ multiplex PCR. The table lists approximately 1.9 million clones, 80% to 95% of them singletons. Selected positively for CCR7 and CD45RO-negative, naive CD8 cells excluded terminally differentiated effector memory CD45RA+ cells. Material for sequencing was naive CD8+ T cells from PBMCs. The receptors shown here come from a man aged 18 to 29 in good health. Some clones in this sample may be carry-over from other donors' samples.

The chain links TRBV28 to TRBJ1-1; 8 bases map to TRBD1. The CDR3 spans 18 residues. Germline loops: CDR1 MDHEN, CDR2 SYDVKM. V trimming: 7 bases; J trimming: 3 bases; junction bases outside the gene matches: 19. The CDR3 DNA sequence: TGTGCCAGCACCGCCCTAGGGTCCCAGGGGGCGGCCCACACTGAAGCTTTCTTT. This translates into CASTALGSQGAAHTEAFF.

J is TRBJ2-7 and V is TRBV28, with D perhaps TRBD1 or TRBD2 (6 bases each). Per the germline V gene, CDR1 is MDHEN and CDR2 is SYDVKM. The CDR3 has 13 residues. Between the trimmed V and J ends, which lost 11 bases and 0 bases, there was a span of 14 bases. DNA for the CDR3: TGTGCCGGCGGGACACCGGGCTCCTACGAGCAGTACTTC. This encodes CAGGTPGSYEQYF. Based on the CDR3 plus reference TRBV28 and TRBJ2-7, the full variable domain is DVKVTQSSRYLVKRTGEKVFLECVQDMDHENMFWYRQDPGLGLRLIYFSYDVKMKEKGDIPEGYSVSREKKERFSLILESASTNQTSMYLCAGGTPGSYEQYFGPGTRLTVT.

In its sample, this clone was seen once. V gene TRBV6-4 combines with J gene TRBJ1-5; a weak D match, TRBD1 (6 bases). This CDR3 region has 16 residues. The germline V and J ends were trimmed by 7 bases and 3 bases, with 19 bases remaining between them. Per the germline V gene, CDR1 is MRHNA and CDR2 is SNTAGT. The DNA for the CDR3 is TGTGCCAGCAAGGGGGGCAGCGTCGCCCTCAATCAGCCCCAGCATTTT. This gives the protein CASKGGSVALNQPQHF.

This clone was seen once. V gene TRBV7-3 combines with J gene TRBJ2-3; D perhaps matches TRBD2 (7 bases). The germline V gene encodes CDR1 SGHTA and CDR2 FQGTGA. Trimming cost V 8 bases and J 2 bases, with 14 bases left between them. There are 14 residues in the CDR3. The CDR3 loop reads CASGSGGSTDTQYF. The CDR3 nucleotides read TGTGCCAGCGGGTCGGGGGGCTCCACAGATACGCAGTATTTT.

This sequence joins TRBV5-6 and TRBJ2-7; D possibly corresponds to TRBD1 (7 bases). V lost 0 bases to trimming and J lost 2 bases, with 12 bases between them. Germline CDR1 and CDR2: SGHDT and YYEEEE. The CDR3 sequence is 15 residues long. The CDR3 is CASSLGRRGAYEQYF. DNA of the CDR3: TGTGCCAGCAGCTTGGGTCGCAGGGGGGCCTACGAGCAGTACTTC.

The chain is built from TRBV29-1 and TRBJ1-2, with TRBD1 identical over 7 bases. CDR1 SQVTM and CDR2 ANQGSEA come from the germline V gene. Losses at the gene ends were 0 bases for V and 3 bases for J; bases not matched to a gene: 4. This CDR3 is built from 14 residues. CDR3 nucleotide sequence: TGCAGCGTTGAAGAGAGAACAGGGGACTATGGCTACACCTTC. Translating gives CSVEERTGDYGYTF.

The sample holds a few counts of this clone. The chain joins TRBV7-9 to TRBJ1-1, with 9 positions matching TRBD1. This CDR3 has 18 residues. The germline gives CDR1 SEHNR, CDR2 FQNEAQ (reference sequence). V was clipped by 5 bases and J by 0 bases; unmatched bases: 13. The CDR3 loop is CASSGTGGRQLMNTEAFF. The CDR3 region has the DNA TGTGCCAGCAGCGGAACAGGGGGCCGACAACTTATGAACACTGAAGCTTTCTTT.

This clone appeared a single time. The chain joins TRBV4-2 to TRBJ2-7; D uncertain. The germline CDR1 and CDR2 sequences are LGHNA and YNFKEQ. The CDR3 has 14 residues. V gave up 1 base and J gave up 3 bases, with 10 bases separating them. Written as DNA, the CDR3 is TGTGCCAGCAGCCAAGTCGGTAGTGTCTACGAGCAGTACTTC. This gives the protein CASSQVGSVYEQYF.

This clone was seen only once. This chain joins TRBV28 and TRBJ2-1; 9 bases are a match to TRBD1. The length of the CDR3 is 16 residues. Germline CDR1 MDHEN, CDR2 SYDVKM. Trimming cost V 6 bases and J 3 bases; bases outside gene matches: 9. CDR3: CASRSTGTGLYNEQFF. For the CDR3, the DNA is TGTGCCAGCAGGTCAACCGGGACAGGGCTCTACAATGAGCAGTTCTTC.

This chain joins TRBV19 and TRBJ1-1; D may be TRBD1 (6 bases). There are 14 residues in the CDR3. Germline-derived CDR1 and CDR2 are LNHDA and SQIVND (reference sequence). Trimming removed 4 bases from V and 4 bases from J, with 13 bases in between. The CDR3, as DNA: TGTGCCAGTAGTACCTGGGGACAAACCACTGAAGCTTTCTTT. Protein: CASSTWGQTTEAFF.

The chain employs TRBV11-2 and TRBJ2-7, with D unresolved. Per the germline V gene, CDR1 is SGHAT and CDR2 is FQNNGV. V gave up 4 bases and J gave up 0 bases, with 22 bases separating them. CDR3 length: 18 amino acids. CDR3 amino acids: CASSSRVSRPSSSYEQYF. Here the CDR3 DNA reads TGTGCCAGCAGCTCTAGGGTCTCGAGGCCCTCAAGCTCCTACGAGCAGTACTTC.

The chain couples TRBV11-1 to TRBJ2-7; 7 nucleotides match TRBD2. Trimming cost V 10 bases and J 3 bases; bases outside gene matches: 12. Germline values: CDR1 SGHAT, CDR2 FQDESV (reference sequence). The CDR3 is 14 residues long. This chain's CDR3 is CATNKGAGIYEQYF. CDR3 in DNA: TGTGCCACCAATAAGGGAGCGGGGATCTACGAGCAGTACTTC.

The chain has TRBV28 and TRBJ2-3, with D hard to call. Trimming removed 1 base at V and 3 bases at J, with 11 bases between. Germline V gene data show CDR1 as MDHEN and CDR2 as SYDVKM. The length of the CDR3 is 15 residues. The CDR3 is CASSLLSGLTDTQYF. The CDR3 nucleotides read TGTGCCAGCAGTTTATTGTCAGGTCTAACAGATACGCAGTATTTT. Based on the CDR3 plus reference TRBV28 and TRBJ2-3, the full variable domain is DVKVTQSSRYLVKRTGEKVFLECVQDMDHENMFWYRQDPGLGLRLIYFSYDVKMKEKGDIPEGYSVSREKKERFSLILESASTNQTSMYLCASSLLSGLTDTQYFGPGTRLTVL.

This chain joins TRBV27 and TRBJ2-1, with 13 bases that match TRBD2. This CDR3 has 17 amino acids. Germline V lookup: CDR1 MNHEY, CDR2 SMNVEV (reference sequence). Trimming at V came to 5 bases and at J to 6 bases, leaving 10 bases not matched to a gene. DNA for the CDR3: TGTGCCAGCAGTCTAGGGACTAGCGGGACTCCAGCCAATGAGCAGTTCTTC. Translation: CASSLGTSGTPANEQFF.

The chain uses TRBV4-1 and TRBJ1-1; D not resolved. Germline-derived CDR1 and CDR2 are MGHRA and YSYEKL. This CDR3 contains 16 residues. Trimming removed 1 base at V and 2 bases at J, with 14 bases between. CDR3 bases: TGCGCCAGCAGCCAAGTTGTCAACCCAATTAACACTGAAGCTTTCTTT. Protein sequence: CASSQVVNPINTEAFF.

The V gene is TRBV4-1, the J gene TRBJ2-1; 8 bases agree with TRBD2. The length of the CDR3 is 15 residues. V was clipped by 1 base and J by 8 bases; unmatched bases: 7. CDR1 is MGHRA and CDR2 is YSYEKL in the germline V gene. This chain's CDR3 is CASSQAAGGADEQFF. The CDR3 bases are TGCGCCAGCAGCCAAGCGGCGGGAGGAGCGGATGAGCAGTTCTTC.

This chain links TRBV27 with TRBJ1-1, with TRBD1 as a possible D gene (6 bases). The CDR3 runs 16 residues. Trimming shortened V by 5 bases and J by 0 bases, and 16 bases separated the two germline ends. The germline V gene encodes CDR1 MNHEY and CDR2 SMNVEV (reference sequence). The CDR3 protein is CASSASSGEMNTEAFF. The CDR3 region has the DNA TGTGCCAGCAGTGCATCTTCAGGGGAAATGAACACTGAAGCTTTCTTT.